The 20 T cell receptor beta chains presented below share a single source sample, sequenced in a study of cytomegalovirus exposure and HLA in healthy donors. 13 Jbeta primers and 60 Vbeta primers were used for the PCR. Some clones are missing from TCRdb's copy, which holds only in-frame ones; the method was immunoSEQ multiplex PCR. The table for this sample gives around 100,000 clones. The specimen was PBMCs. The source is a man aged 40-50 years in good health and CMV-seronegative.

The chain combines TRBV28 with TRBJ1-6; D unclear. The CDR3 sequence is 11 residues long. V was pared by 5 bases and J by 15 bases, with 11 bases between. Germline-derived CDR1 and CDR2 are MDHEN and SYDVKM. The chain's CDR3 is CASSPGLFLHF. The CDR3 nucleotides are TGTGCCAGCAGTCCAGGATTGTTCCTCCACTTT. Full variable domain (outside the CDR3, taken from reference TRBV28 and TRBJ1-6): DVKVTQSSRYLVKRTGEKVFLECVQDMDHENMFWYRQDPGLGLRLIYFSYDVKMKEKGDIPEGYSVSREKKERFSLILESASTNQTSMYLCASSPGLFLHFGNGTRLTVT.

The J gene is TRBJ2-7, the V gene TRBV10-2, with 9 bases fitting TRBD2. Germline CDR1 WSHSY, CDR2 SAAADI. The CDR3 is made up of 12 amino acids. Germline trimming cut 8 bases from V and 5 bases from J; bases unmatched to any gene: 4. Here the CDR3 reads CASGLAGNEQYF. CDR3 nucleotides: TGCGCCAGCGGGCTAGCGGGAAACGAGCAGTACTTC.

The chain uses TRBV18 and TRBJ2-7, with 10 bases identical to TRBD1. V was clipped by 9 bases and J by 6 bases; unmatched bases: 11. There are 14 residues in the CDR3. The germline gives CDR1 KGHSH, CDR2 LQKENI. The CDR3 DNA sequence: TGTGCCAGTTGTACCGGGACAGGGGCTGCCGAGCAGTACTTC. As protein: CASCTGTGAAEQYF.

The chain joins TRBV27 to TRBJ2-6; D perhaps matches TRBD1 (5 bases). Looked up from germline, CDR1 is MNHEY and CDR2 is SMNVEV (reference sequence). This CDR3 has 16 amino acids. Deletions cut 4 bases from V and 3 bases from J, with 13 bases between. The CDR3 region is CASSYVRAGGANVLTF. CDR3 DNA: TGTGCCAGCAGTTATGTCAGGGCCGGTGGGGCCAACGTCCTGACTTTC.

V is TRBV6-1 and J is TRBJ1-5, with 9 bases fitting TRBD1. The CDR3 sequence is 15 residues long. From germline, CDR1 is MNHNS and CDR2 SASEGT. J lost 2 bases, V lost 4 bases, and 3 bases had no gene match. The CDR3 loop is CASSVTGGGNQPQHF. In nucleotides, the CDR3 is TGTGCCAGCAGTGTTACAGGGGGCGGCAATCAGCCCCAGCATTTT.

V gene TRBV5-1 combines with J gene TRBJ2-6, with D perhaps matching TRBD2 (5 bases). Germline V lookup: CDR1 SGHRS, CDR2 YFSETQ. The CDR3 consists of 16 residues. The V gene lost 0 bases and the J gene lost 0 bases, with 7 bases spanning the gap. This CDR3 is CASSLGRGSGANVLTF. The CDR3 DNA is TGCGCCAGCAGCTTGGGACGGGGCTCTGGGGCCAACGTCCTGACTTTC.

The V and J genes are TRBV7-2 and TRBJ2-2, with D hard to call. The germline V and J ends were trimmed by 1 base and 0 bases, with 6 bases remaining between them. The germline gives CDR1 SGHTA, CDR2 FQGNSA. The CDR3 has 15 residues. The CDR3 here is CASSLGLPNTGELFF. The CDR3 coding sequence is TGTGCCAGCAGCTTAGGACTGCCGAACACCGGGGAGCTGTTTTTT.

This chain links TRBV28 with TRBJ2-7; no clear D. Trimming took 5 bases from V and 3 from J, leaving 8 bases between them. Germline CDR1 is MDHEN and CDR2 is SYDVKM. The CDR3 extends over 12 amino acids. CDR3 coding DNA: TGTGCCAGCAGTCCCCCTTACTACGAGCAGTACTTC. Residues: CASSPPYYEQYF.

The chain recombines TRBV10-1 with TRBJ2-7; possibly TRBD1 for D (6 bases). Trimming took off 0 bases at V and 8 bases at J, with 11 bases between the two ends. Germline CDR1 WNHNN, CDR2 SYGVQD (reference sequence). The CDR3 consists of 13 residues. The CDR3 loop is CASSESGQSKQYF. In DNA form, the CDR3 reads TGCGCCAGCAGTGAGTCAGGACAGTCCAAGCAGTACTTC.

This chain joins TRBV11-2 and TRBJ1-2; D is unclear. Deletions cut 1 base from V and 4 bases from J, with 13 bases between. The CDR3 totals 15 residues. In germline, CDR1 is SGHAT, CDR2 FQNNGV. The CDR3 reads CASSLVPQAGYGYTF. The CDR3 nucleotides read TGTGCCAGCAGCTTAGTTCCGCAAGCTGGCTATGGCTACACCTTC.

This chain uses TRBV7-9 with TRBJ1-5, with D perhaps matching TRBD1 (6 bases). The CDR3 has 18 residues. V dropped 5 bases and J dropped 1 base, with 21 bases sitting between them. The germline V gene has CDR1 SEHNR and CDR2 FQNEAQ (reference sequence). Here the CDR3 reads CASSPLVGAGWSNQPQHF. For the CDR3, the DNA is TGTGCCAGCAGCCCACTTGTGGGGGCCGGGTGGAGCAATCAGCCCCAGCATTTT.

The rearrangement joins TRBV7-6 to TRBJ1-3; D not resolved. The ends were cut back, 4 bases at V and 0 bases at J, with 19 bases in the middle. This CDR3 is 18 amino acids long. From germline, CDR1 is SGHVS and CDR2 FNYEAQ. This chain's CDR3 is CASSSISTATTSGNTIYF. CDR3 coding DNA: TGTGCCAGCAGCTCGATTTCTACAGCGACTACCTCTGGAAACACCATATATTTT.

DNA of the CDR3: TGCGCCAGTAGCCGCGGGGACCCACAGATAACGCAGTATTTT. As protein: CASSRGDPQITQYF. V and J are TRBV5-1 and TRBJ2-3, with TRBD2 as a possible D gene (6 bases). V was trimmed by 8 bases and J by 9 bases, leaving 22 bases between them. The germline CDR1 and CDR2 sequences are SGHRS and YFSETQ. This CDR3 spans 14 amino acids.

This chain joins TRBV19 and TRBJ2-2; tentative D call: TRBD2 (5 bases). CDR1 is LNHDA and CDR2 is SQIVND in the germline V gene (reference sequence). Trimming took off 3 bases at V and 5 bases at J, with 19 bases between the two ends. The CDR3 runs 17 residues. CDR3 sequence: CASSIGWVGGRTGELFF. The CDR3 region has the DNA TGTGCCAGTAGTATTGGGTGGGTTGGAGGCCGTACCGGGGAGCTGTTTTTT.

The chain couples TRBV19 to TRBJ1-5, with TRBD1 identical over 10 bases. V lost 1 base and J lost 4; bases outside the gene matches: 7. Germline V gene data show CDR1 as LNHDA and CDR2 as SQIVND (reference sequence). The CDR3 consists of 17 residues. The CDR3 protein is CASSIGGTGVKNQPQHF. CDR3 bases: TGTGCCAGTAGTATAGGAGGGACAGGGGTGAAGAATCAGCCCCAGCATTTT.

The chain has TRBV28 and TRBJ2-3, with D hard to call. Between the trimmed V and J ends, which lost 3 bases and 0 bases, there was a span of 13 bases. Germline CDR1 is MDHEN and CDR2 is SYDVKM. The CDR3 spans 16 residues. CDR3 nucleotides: TGTGCCAGCAGTTTGGGCCTTACCTCTAGCACAGATACGCAGTATTTT. This codes for CASSLGLTSSTDTQYF.

V usage is TRBV2 and J usage is TRBJ1-1; 11 bases map to TRBD1. Germline lookup yields CDR1 SNHLY and CDR2 FYNNEI. The CDR3 covers 13 residues. J lost 9 bases, V lost 6 bases, and 6 bases had no gene match. The CDR3 bases are TGTGCCAGCAGGGGACAGGGGGAGTTGAAAGCTTTCTTT. Translation gives CASRGQGELKAFF.

J is TRBJ2-3 and V is TRBV19; D gene unclear. CDR1 is LNHDA and CDR2 is SQIVND in the germline V gene (reference sequence). The V and J ends lost 1 base and 2 bases respectively, with 10 bases between them. This CDR3 is built from 15 residues. CDR3 in amino acids: CASSIGYSLTDTQYF. The DNA for the CDR3 is TGTGCCAGTAGTATAGGGTACAGCCTCACAGATACGCAGTATTTT.

CDR3 DNA sequence: TGCGCCAGCAGCCCCGATTTTAGCGGGAGGGGGGCCACTCAGTACTTC. This encodes CASSPDFSGRGATQYF. The chain is built from TRBV4-3 and TRBJ2-4; 11 bases align to TRBD2. The CDR3 runs 16 residues. The V segment lost 4 bases and the J segment 12 bases; nucleotides outside the gene matches: 14. Germline values: CDR1 LGHNA, CDR2 YSLEER.

The chain combines TRBV6-5 with TRBJ2-5; a weak D match, TRBD2 (6 bases). Trimming cost V 2 bases and J 5 bases, with 12 bases left between them. This CDR3 spans 14 amino acids. Germline CDR1 is MNHEY and CDR2 is SVGAGI. The CDR3 DNA sequence: TGTGCCAGCAGTTACGGGGGAGGTTATGAGACCCAGTACTTC. As protein: CASSYGGGYETQYF.